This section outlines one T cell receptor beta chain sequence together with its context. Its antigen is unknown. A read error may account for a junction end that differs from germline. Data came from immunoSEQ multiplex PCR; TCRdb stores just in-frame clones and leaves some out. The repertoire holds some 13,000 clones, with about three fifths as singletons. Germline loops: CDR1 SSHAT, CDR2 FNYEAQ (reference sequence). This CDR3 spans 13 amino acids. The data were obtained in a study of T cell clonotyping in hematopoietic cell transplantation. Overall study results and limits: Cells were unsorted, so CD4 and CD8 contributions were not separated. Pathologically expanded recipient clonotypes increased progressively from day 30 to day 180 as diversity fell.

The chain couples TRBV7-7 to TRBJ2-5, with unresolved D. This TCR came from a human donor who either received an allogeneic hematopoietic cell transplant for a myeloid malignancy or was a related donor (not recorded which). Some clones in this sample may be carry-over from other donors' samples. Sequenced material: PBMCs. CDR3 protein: CASSLTLQETQYF. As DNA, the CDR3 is TGTGCTAGCAGCTTAACCCTCCAAGAGACCCAGTACTTC. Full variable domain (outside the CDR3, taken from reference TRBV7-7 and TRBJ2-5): GAGVSQSPRYKVTKRGQDVTLRCDPISSHATLYWYQQALGQGPEFLTYFNYEAQPDKSGLPSDRFSAERPEGSISTLTIQRTEQRDSAMYRCASSLTLQETQYFGPGTRLLVL.